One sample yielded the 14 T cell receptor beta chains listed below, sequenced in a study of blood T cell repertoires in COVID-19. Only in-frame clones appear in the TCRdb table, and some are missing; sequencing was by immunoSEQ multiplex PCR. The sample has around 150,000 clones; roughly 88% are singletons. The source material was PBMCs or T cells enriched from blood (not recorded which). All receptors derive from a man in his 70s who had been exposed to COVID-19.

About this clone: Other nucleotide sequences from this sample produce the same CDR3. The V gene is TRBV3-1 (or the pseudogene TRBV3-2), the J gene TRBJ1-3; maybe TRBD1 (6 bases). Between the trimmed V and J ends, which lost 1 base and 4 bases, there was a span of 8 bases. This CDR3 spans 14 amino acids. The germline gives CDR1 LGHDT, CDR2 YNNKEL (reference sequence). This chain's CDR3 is CASSQAGEGNTIYF. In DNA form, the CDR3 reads TGTGCCAGCAGCCAAGCAGGGGAAGGAAACACCATATATTTT.

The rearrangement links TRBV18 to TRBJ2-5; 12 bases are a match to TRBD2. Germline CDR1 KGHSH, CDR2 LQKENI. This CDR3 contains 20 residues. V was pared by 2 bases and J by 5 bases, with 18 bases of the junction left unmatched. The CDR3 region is CASSPTGPSGRVIVRETQYF. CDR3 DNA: TGTGCCAGCTCACCAACCGGGCCTAGCGGGAGGGTAATCGTTCGGGAGACCCAGTACTTC. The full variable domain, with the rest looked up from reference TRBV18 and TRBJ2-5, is NAGVMQNPRHLVRRRGQEARLRCSPMKGHSHVYWYRQLPEEGLKFMVYLQKENIIDESGMPKERFSAEFPKEGPSILRIQQVVRGDSAAYFCASSPTGPSGRVIVRETQYFGPGTRLLVL.

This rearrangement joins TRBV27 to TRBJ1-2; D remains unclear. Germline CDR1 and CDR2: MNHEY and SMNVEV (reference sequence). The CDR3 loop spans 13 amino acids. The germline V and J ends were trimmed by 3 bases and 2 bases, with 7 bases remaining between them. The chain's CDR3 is CASSFTQNYGYTF. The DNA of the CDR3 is TGTGCCAGCAGTTTTACACAGAACTATGGCTACACCTTC.

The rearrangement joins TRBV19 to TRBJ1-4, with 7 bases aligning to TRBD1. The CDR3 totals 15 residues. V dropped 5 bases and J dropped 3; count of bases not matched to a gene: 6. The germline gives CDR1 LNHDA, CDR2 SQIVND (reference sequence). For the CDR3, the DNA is TGTGCCAGTAGTCTCCCGCAGGGGGCTAATGAAAAACTGTTTTTT. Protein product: CASSLPQGANEKLFF.

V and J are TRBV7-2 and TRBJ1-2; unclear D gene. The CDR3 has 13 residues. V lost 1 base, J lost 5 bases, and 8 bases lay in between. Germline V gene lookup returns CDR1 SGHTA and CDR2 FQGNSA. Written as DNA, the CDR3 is TGTGCCAGCAGCTTAGACTCGCGATATGGCTACACCTTC. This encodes CASSLDSRYGYTF.

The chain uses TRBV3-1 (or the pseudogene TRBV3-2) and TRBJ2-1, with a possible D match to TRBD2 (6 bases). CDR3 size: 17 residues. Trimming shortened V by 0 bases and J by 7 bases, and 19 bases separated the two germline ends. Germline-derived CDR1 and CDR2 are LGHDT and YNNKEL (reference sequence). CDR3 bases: TGTGCCAGCAGCCAAGATCCGGGAGAATTCATAGCGAATGAGCAGTTCTTC. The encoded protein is CASSQDPGEFIANEQFF.

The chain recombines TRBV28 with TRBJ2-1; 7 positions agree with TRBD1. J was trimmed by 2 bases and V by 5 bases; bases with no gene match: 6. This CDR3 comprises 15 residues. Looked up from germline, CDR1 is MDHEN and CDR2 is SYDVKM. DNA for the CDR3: TGTGCCAGCAGTCAACAGGGGCCAACCTACAATGAGCAGTTCTTC. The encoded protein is CASSQQGPTYNEQFF.

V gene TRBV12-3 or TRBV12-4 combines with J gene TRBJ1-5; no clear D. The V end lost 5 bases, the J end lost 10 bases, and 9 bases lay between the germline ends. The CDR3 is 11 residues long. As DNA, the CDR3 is TGTGCCAGCAGTCGCGGCCAACCCCAGCATTTT. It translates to CASSRGQPQHF.

The CDR3 nucleotides read TGTGCCAGCAGCTCGTGGGGGACTAGCGGGGCCTACGAGCAGTACTTC. It translates to CASSSWGTSGAYEQYF. The chain uses TRBV7-2 and TRBJ2-7, with 13 nucleotides matching TRBD2. Germline trimming cut 4 bases from V and 2 bases from J; bases unmatched to any gene: 5. In germline, CDR1 is SGHTA, CDR2 FQGNSA. The CDR3 totals 16 residues.

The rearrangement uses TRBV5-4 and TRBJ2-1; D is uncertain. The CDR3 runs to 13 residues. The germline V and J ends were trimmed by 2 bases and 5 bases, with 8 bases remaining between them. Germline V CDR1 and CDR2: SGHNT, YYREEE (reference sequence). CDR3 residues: CASSFKLNNEQFF. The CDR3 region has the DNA TGTGCCAGCAGCTTTAAACTAAACAATGAGCAGTTCTTC.

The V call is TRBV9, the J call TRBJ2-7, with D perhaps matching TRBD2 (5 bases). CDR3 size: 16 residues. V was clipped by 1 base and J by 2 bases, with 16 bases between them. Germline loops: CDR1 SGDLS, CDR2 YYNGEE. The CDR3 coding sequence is TGTGCCAGCAGCGTAAGCTTGACAAGCGGCCCCTACGAGCAGTACTTC. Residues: CASSVSLTSGPYEQYF.

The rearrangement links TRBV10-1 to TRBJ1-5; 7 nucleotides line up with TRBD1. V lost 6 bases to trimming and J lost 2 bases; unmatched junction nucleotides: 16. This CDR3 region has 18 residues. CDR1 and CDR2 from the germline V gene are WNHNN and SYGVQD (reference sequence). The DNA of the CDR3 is TGCGCCAGCAGCCGACAGGGAGAATGTAGGGAGGGCAATCAGCCCCAGCATTTT. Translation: CASSRQGECREGNQPQHF.

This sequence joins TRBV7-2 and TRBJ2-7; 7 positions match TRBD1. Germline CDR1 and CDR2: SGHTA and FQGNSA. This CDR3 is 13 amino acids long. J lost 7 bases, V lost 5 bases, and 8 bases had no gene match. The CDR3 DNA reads TGTGCCAGCAGCCCCTTACAGGGGAGAGAGCAGTACTTC. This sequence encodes CASSPLQGREQYF.

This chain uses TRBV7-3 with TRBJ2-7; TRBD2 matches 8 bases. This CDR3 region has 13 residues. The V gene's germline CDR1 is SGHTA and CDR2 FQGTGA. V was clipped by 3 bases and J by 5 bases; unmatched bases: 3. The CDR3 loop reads CASSFGGVHEQYF. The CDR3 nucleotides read TGTGCCAGCAGCTTCGGGGGGGTGCACGAGCAGTACTTC.